This TCR beta chain was obtained from a study of a mutant IDH1 vaccine in newly diagnosed glioma. Turning to the study itself: Beforehand, treatment had been radiotherapy, temozolomide, or both; the majority received both. Study-level points and caveats: Changes in the top peripheral T cell clonotypes seemingly had no bearing on pseudoprogression. Most patients, around 93%, showed vaccine-induced immune responses.

In regard to this clone: No antigen is known for it.

The CDR3 spans 15 residues. V was clipped by 5 bases and J by 2 bases, with 15 bases between them. CDR1 SGHTA and CDR2 FQGTGA come from the germline V gene. The assay was immunoSEQ multiplex PCR, and TCRdb's table has in-frame clones only and misses some. This sample has around 78,000 clones; 91% occur once, and the top ten carry under 0.6%. Time point of the sample: week 5, during vaccination. Vaccinated patients received 300 ug of mutant IDH1 20-mer peptide per dose, with topical imiquimod. This TCR was recovered from a woman between 45 and 65 years old with glioma. Sequencing was performed on PBMCs, taken from a glioma patient whose treatment included an IDH1 peptide vaccine. The J gene is TRBJ2-5, the V gene TRBV7-3; perhaps TRBD2 as D (5 bases). CDR3 residues: CASSPTGLPQETQYF. CDR3 bases: TGTGCCAGCAGCCCGACCGGACTGCCTCAAGAGACCCAGTACTTC.